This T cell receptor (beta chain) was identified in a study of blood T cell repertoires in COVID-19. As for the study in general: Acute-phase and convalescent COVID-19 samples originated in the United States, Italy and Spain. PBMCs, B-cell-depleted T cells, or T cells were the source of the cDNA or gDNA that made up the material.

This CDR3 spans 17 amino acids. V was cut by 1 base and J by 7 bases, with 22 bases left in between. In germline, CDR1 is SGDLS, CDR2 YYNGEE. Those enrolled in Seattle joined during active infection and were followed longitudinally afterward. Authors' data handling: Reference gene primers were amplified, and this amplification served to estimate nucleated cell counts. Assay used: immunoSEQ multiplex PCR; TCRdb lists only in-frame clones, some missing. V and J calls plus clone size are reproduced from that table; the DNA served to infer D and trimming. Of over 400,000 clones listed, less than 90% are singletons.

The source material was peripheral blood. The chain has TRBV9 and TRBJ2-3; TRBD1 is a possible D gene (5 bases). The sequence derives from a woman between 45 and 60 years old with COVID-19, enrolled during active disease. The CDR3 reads CASSVSTVSMGLNTQYF. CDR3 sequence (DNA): TGTGCCAGCAGCGTATCGACAGTTAGTATGGGCCTTAATACGCAGTATTTT.